This entry concerns a single TCR beta chain. Some clones are missing from TCRdb's copy, which holds only in-frame ones; the method was immunoSEQ multiplex PCR. There are 150,000 to 200,000 clones in the sample; about 92% occur only once, and 2% to 2.5% lies in the top ten. These data are taken from a study of T cell responses to AZD1222 COVID-19 vaccine. Across the whole study: The analysis combined second doses at about 4 or about 12 weeks.

CDR1 MGHDK and CDR2 SYGVNS come from the germline V gene. V was clipped by 5 bases and J by 1 base, with 9 bases between them. This CDR3 is 14 amino acids long. The specimen was peripheral blood, collected on day 0 of AZD1222 vaccination. The clonotype comes from an adult in good health. This chain uses TRBV25-1 with TRBJ1-5, with D possibly TRBD1 on 5 matching bases. The CDR3: CASSWGGSNQPQHF. In DNA, the CDR3 is TGTGCCAGCAGTTGGGGCGGGAGCAATCAGCCCCAGCATTTT.